Detailed here is one TCR beta chain. Its target antigen remains unknown. No quality values exist for individual bases; no much larger clone is one base distant. Systemically healthy Caucasian individuals from Russia, some 40 in total and aged about 6 to 100 years, were included as donors. Around 9.9 milliliters of peripheral blood were collected from each donor into EDTA-treated Vacutainer tubes. Ficoll-Paque density-gradient centrifugation was used to isolate PBMCs, with at least 7 million obtained per sample. Trizol reagent was used to extract total RNA from PBMCs, with at least 6 micrograms per sample. For every donor, an aliquot of PBMCs went through flow cytometry to measure the percentages of naive CD45RAhigh/CD27high T cells. The method behind the library was 5' RACE. Sequenced on an Illumina HiSeq 2500. A second PCR of about 7 to 12 cycles was performed with a sample-barcoded 5' primer and a J-beta primer mix. Each TCR beta cDNA molecule received a unique molecular identifier from a template-switch 5' adaptor carrying 12 random nucleotides. Each sample yielded at least 2.5 million CDR3-containing paired-end reads. The Mint cDNA synthesis kit, primed by a TRBC-specific oligonucleotide, was used to synthesize first-strand cDNA from all RNA. After uracil-DNA glycosylase treatment, a first 18-cycle PCR used universal primers M1SS and BC2_uni_R on all cDNA. The original methods were these. For normalization, 1 million high-quality reads, each with a distinct molecular identifier, were randomly selected from each sample. Reads with shared molecular identifiers were discarded instead of being binned into consensus sequences. MiTCR, with a Q25 quality threshold and the strictest error-elimination algorithm, was used for CDR3 identification, clonotype clustering and error correction. A nonparametric unseen species model with Euler transformation was used to estimate lower-bound total TCR beta diversity. In-frame beta chains were kept once TCRdb had trimmed the public reads at Q25 with fastp and called clones with MiXCR. Rows are unified per CDR3 protein, each entry keeping the most common DNA and genes. The V and J calls follow TCRdb's processing rather than the paper's. This sample gives roughly 1,700,000 distinct CDR3 sequences in total; 25% to 30% of them show up just once. The top ten clones comprise 7% to 9% of the sample.

The data were obtained in a study of blood T cells in healthy people across ages (dated by TCRdb to the mid-2010s). About the investigation overall: Template switching captured roughly one uniquely barcoded TCR beta cDNA molecule per two T cells in model experiments. Age-related changes in TCR beta repertoire diversity were measured in the study by deep sequencing normalized with unique cDNA molecular identifiers. Four age groups were formed from the donors: young (average approximately 16 years), middle-aged (just under 40), aged (over 55) and long-lived (approximately 80). To avoid experimental bias, donors of different ages were randomly spread across the sequencing lanes. For two donors (one aged 18 to 30 and one aged 80 or older), the study analyzed two additional independent replicas of 1 million unique cDNA reads from the same blood draw. Results the study describes overall, beyond this receptor: The long-lived group showed more naive CD4+ T cells, fewer expanded clones and increased TCR diversity than the aged group, suggesting age selection. Donor CMV infection status was unknown, potentially confounding age-related changes in expanded clonotypes. There was a strong correlation between observed TCR beta diversity and the percentage of naive T cells measured by flow cytometry. Bulk unsorted PBMC profiling prevented conclusive comparison of naive and antigen-experienced compartments. As age increased, observed TCR beta diversity per million T cells dropped in a roughly linear way, and a significant reduction was already evident by age 40. Estimates of total diversity based on one million sequenced T cells were regarded as lower bounds and as underestimates.

Sequenced material: blood. This clonotype was sampled from a woman aged 25 to 39 in good health.

The CDR3 reads as follows: CASSFSGTYNEQYF. The DNA is as follows: TGTGCCAGCAGCTTCAGCGGGACCTACAATGAGCAGTACTTC. The chain joins TRBV13 to TRBJ2-5; 7 middle bases align to TRBD2. Germline trimming amounts to 3 bases on V and 11 bases on J, with 12 as the count of junction bases outside the gene matches. In the germline V gene (reference sequence), CDR1 corresponds to PRHDT and CDR2 to FYEKMQ. The CDR3 runs 14 amino acids, cysteine and phenylalanine included. The read is trimmed to its CDR3 DNA, 42 bases read in frame from base 1.